The present T cell receptor beta chain was sequenced within a study of CD8+ T cells in alopecia areata. Following RNA extraction, reverse transcription yielded cDNA that acted as the sequencing template. The repertoire was sequenced with immunoSEQ multiplex PCR; TCRdb's copy has only in-frame clones and lacks some. The sample has about 280,000 clones, about three fifths seen once. Treatment given: oral pan-JAK inhibitor, 5-10 mg twice daily. This CDR3 has 14 amino acids. Germline-derived CDR1 and CDR2 are MNHEY and SMNVEV (reference sequence). Between the trimmed V and J ends, which lost 4 bases and 1 base, there was a span of 10 bases.

The specimen was CD4+ T cells sorted from blood, collected at week 24, from a patient treated with tofacitinib. This sequence originates from a human donor with alopecia areata. The J gene is TRBJ1-1, the V gene TRBV27, with D unclear. CDR3 in amino acids: CASSSWFGNTEAFF. CDR3 bases: TGTGCCAGCAGTTCTTGGTTTGGGAACACTGAAGCTTTCTTT.